This paragraph reports one TCR beta chain. Germline CDR1 reads SGDLS; CDR2 reads YYNGEE. V lost 2 bases, J lost 0 bases, and 5 bases stayed unmatched. This CDR3 comprises 16 residues. The data belong to a study of blood T cell repertoires in COVID-19. In the authors' workflow: Amplification with reference gene primers provided the estimates of nucleated cell counts. The table came from immunoSEQ multiplex PCR; TCRdb's copy has only in-frame clones and leaves some out. V and J calls plus clone size are reproduced from that table; the DNA served to infer D and trimming. The profile shows about 210,000 clones, approximately 85% of them singletons.

The TCR originated in a woman in her 70s with COVID-19, enrolled during active disease. The specimen was peripheral blood. The V call is TRBV9, the J call TRBJ1-3; 7 bases map to TRBD1. The CDR3 reads CASSVTGLSSGNTIYF. The CDR3 nucleotides read TGTGCCAGCAGCGTGACAGGGCTGAGCTCTGGAAACACCATATATTTT.